This passage covers 14 T cell receptor beta chains from one sample sequenced in a study of human T cells and chemical hapten exposure. The time point denotes: patch test 3, about 24 weeks after DPC sensitization. As to treatment: therapeutic diphenylcyclopropenone sensitization with weekly scalp DPC. TCRdb re-called the RACE reads through MiXCR, storing one row per CDR3 protein. The repertoire holds some 180,000 distinct CDR3 sequences, around 25% seen once, with around 2.5% in the top ten. This specimen was whole blood, taken in connection with sensitization to the hapten diphenylcyclopropenone (DPC). These receptors all stem from a woman aged 40-49 years with alopecia areata. Some clones in this sample may be carry-over from other donors' samples.

The chain couples TRBV7-9 to TRBJ2-7, with 8 bases matching TRBD1. Germline V gene data show CDR1 as SEHNR and CDR2 as FQNEAQ (reference sequence). V lost 1 base and J lost 7; bases outside the gene matches: 6. This CDR3 has 14 residues. Here the CDR3 DNA reads TGTGCCAGCAGCTTAGGCGGACAGGGTAGTGAGCAGTACTTC. Its protein product is CASSLGGQGSEQYF.

This clonotype was seen more than once but under ten times. This chain uses TRBV27 with TRBJ1-1; D unresolved. Germline V gene data show CDR1 as MNHEY and CDR2 as SMNVEV (reference sequence). This CDR3 has 13 amino acids. V was cut by 4 bases and J by 0 bases, with 6 bases left in between. CDR3 in DNA: TGTGCCAGCAGTTCCGTATTGAACACTGAAGCTTTCTTT. Protein: CASSSVLNTEAFF.

This clonotype was counted between two and nine times. V usage is TRBV27 and J usage is TRBJ1-5; D remains ambiguous. The CDR3 contains 15 residues. V was cut by 5 bases and J by 0 bases, with 11 bases left in between. In germline, CDR1 is MNHEY, CDR2 SMNVEV (reference sequence). This CDR3 is CASSLYLDSNQPQHF. The CDR3, as DNA: TGTGCCAGCAGTCTCTACCTGGATAGCAATCAGCCCCAGCATTTT.

This clonotype was found a few times. This chain links TRBV6-2 or TRBV6-3 with TRBJ2-2; 9 bases map to TRBD2. With V trimmed by 7 bases and J by 6 bases, 9 bases remained unmatched. This CDR3 is 15 amino acids long. Per the germline V gene, CDR1 is MNHEY and CDR2 is SVGEGT. Here the CDR3 DNA reads TGTGCCAGCAAACCTTTAGCGGGAGAAGCCGGGGAGCTGTTTTTT. Its translation: CASKPLAGEAGELFF.

V usage is TRBV6-5 and J usage is TRBJ2-5; a weak D match, TRBD2 (6 bases). CDR1 is MNHEY and CDR2 is SVGAGI in the germline V gene. The CDR3 spans 14 residues. V lost 2 bases to trimming and J lost 7 bases, with 14 bases between them. In DNA, the CDR3 is TGTGCCAGCAGTTACGAGGGGACTCCAGGGACCCAGTACTTC. Protein sequence: CASSYEGTPGTQYF.

The CDR3 reads CASSWARTMNENIQYF. The CDR3 region has the DNA TGTGCCAGCAGTTGGGCGAGGACCATGAACGAAAACATTCAGTACTTC. This chain links TRBV12-3 or TRBV12-4 with TRBJ2-4; D not certain. V was cut by 4 bases and J by 5 bases, with 18 bases left in between. CDR3 size: 16 residues.

There are a few counts of this clonotype. This chain uses TRBV20-1 with TRBJ1-3; possibly TRBD1 for D (6 bases). The V gene's germline CDR1 is DFQATT and CDR2 SNEGSKA (reference sequence). The length of the CDR3 is 16 residues. Trimming took off 0 bases at V and 4 bases at J, with 16 bases between the two ends. In DNA form, the CDR3 reads TGCAGTGCTAGAGATCATGCCAGGGGAGCAGGAAACACCATATATTTT. Translating it yields CSARDHARGAGNTIYF.

This clonotype was picked up a small number of times. The chain has TRBV5-6 and TRBJ2-5, with 9 bases identical to TRBD1. V dropped 2 bases and J dropped 7; count of bases not matched to a gene: 6. The germline gives CDR1 SGHDT, CDR2 YYEEEE. The length of the CDR3 is 14 residues. The CDR3 loop is CASSLQGARVTQYF. CDR3 coding DNA: TGTGCCAGCAGCTTACAGGGGGCGCGAGTGACCCAGTACTTC.

The V gene is TRBV6-2 or TRBV6-3, the J gene TRBJ1-1; TRBD1 aligns across 7 bases. The V gene end was trimmed by 6 bases and the J gene end by 0 bases; junction bases not matched to a gene: 7. This CDR3 has 15 amino acids. Germline V CDR1 and CDR2: MNHEY, SVGEGT. CDR3 amino acids: CASREQGPLNTEAFF. The CDR3 coding sequence is TGTGCCAGCAGGGAACAGGGGCCTTTGAACACTGAAGCTTTCTTT.

The V and J genes are TRBV10-3 and TRBJ2-6; D unresolved. Germline V lookup: CDR1 ENHRY, CDR2 SYGVKD. V was cut by 1 base and J by 0 bases, with 7 bases left in between. The CDR3 runs to 16 residues. The CDR3, as DNA: TGTGCCATCAGTGAGTATTTCCTCTCTGGGGCCAACGTCCTGACTTTC. Amino acid sequence: CAISEYFLSGANVLTF.

This clonotype was seen a few times. The V and J genes are TRBV5-1 and TRBJ2-1; perhaps TRBD2 as D (6 bases). The CDR3 is made up of 15 amino acids. Between the trimmed V and J ends, which lost 0 bases and 9 bases, there was a span of 16 bases. In germline, CDR1 is SGHRS, CDR2 YFSETQ. CDR3 in DNA: TGCGCCAGCAGCTTGGCCCAGACTAGTGCTGGTGAGCAGTTCTTC. Its translation is CASSLAQTSAGEQFF.

V is TRBV27 and J is TRBJ1-2; D ambiguous. The CDR3 is made up of 12 amino acids. The germline CDR1 and CDR2 sequences are MNHEY and SMNVEV (reference sequence). Trimming took 5 bases from V and 8 from J, leaving 12 bases between them. CDR3 DNA: TGTGCCAGCAGTCCCAATACCGGAGGCTACACCTTC. It codes for CASSPNTGGYTF.

In this sample, this clonotype turned up a few times. The gene calls are TRBV24-1 and TRBJ2-5, with D possibly TRBD2 on 5 matching bases. Germline V CDR1 and CDR2: KGHDR, SFDVKD. Trimming pared 4 bases from V and 7 bases from J, leaving 12 bases between. There are 13 residues in the CDR3. The CDR3 region is CATSEPGKVTQYF. CDR3 nucleotides: TGTGCCACCAGTGAACCGGGGAAAGTGACCCAGTACTTC.

The V and J genes are TRBV25-1 and TRBJ2-7; D possibly matches TRBD1 or TRBD2 (5 bases each). CDR1 and CDR2 from the germline V gene are MGHDK and SYGVNS. The V gene lost 3 bases and the J gene lost 2 bases, with 11 bases spanning the gap. CDR3 length equals 14 residues. CDR3 in amino acids: CASSDHGGTYEQYF. CDR3 nucleotides: TGTGCCAGCAGTGATCATGGGGGAACCTACGAGCAGTACTTC.